Presented here are 14 T cell receptor beta chains from one specimen sequenced in a study of response to subunit inactivated influenza vaccine. TCRdb recomputed calls from the RT-PCR reads with MiXCR, one row per CDR3 protein. The sample lists roughly 760,000 distinct CDR3 sequences; 21% were seen once. This specimen was PBMCs from blood, taken more than 4 days after vaccination. The receptors stem from a man between 45 and 60 years old who received an inactivated influenza vaccine.

Only a few counts were recorded for this clonotype. The rearrangement joins TRBV6-5 to TRBJ2-1; a weak D match, TRBD2 (5 bases). Germline assignment: CDR1 MNHEY and CDR2 SVGAGI. V lost 3 bases to trimming and J lost 0 bases, with 9 bases between them. CDR3 length: 15 residues. CDR3 coding DNA: TGTGCCAGCAGTTATACGGGGAGCTCCTACAATGAGCAGTTCTTC. It is translated as CASSYTGSSYNEQFF.

This clonotype was seen a few times. V usage is TRBV18 and J usage is TRBJ2-7; D is undetermined. This CDR3 has 17 residues. V lost 3 bases, J lost 3 bases, and 21 bases lay in between. CDR1 and CDR2 (germline): KGHSH, LQKENI. The CDR3 bases are TGTGCCAGCTCACCCCAGAGGAAATTAGGGCCACTCTACGAGCAGTACTTC. Translation gives CASSPQRKLGPLYEQYF.

This clonotype was seen at least ten times. Germline and junction disagree at one end, which may indicate a read error. The J gene is TRBJ2-1, the V gene TRBV7-2; 12 nucleotides match TRBD1. The CDR3 length is 15 residues. Per germline, CDR1 SGHTA and CDR2 FQGNSA. CDR3 region: CASSLAGTGGYEQFF. CDR3 sequence (DNA): TGTGCCAGCAGCCTAGCAGGGACAGGGGGCTATGAGCAGTTCTTC. Full variable domain (rest looked up from reference TRBV7-2 and TRBJ2-1): GAGVSQSPSNKVTEKGKDVELRCDPISGHTALYWYRQSLGQGLEFLIYFQGNSAPDKSGLPSDRFSAERTGGSVSTLTIQRTQQEDSAVYLCASSLAGTGGYEQFFGPGTRLTVL.

This clonotype came up a few times. This rearrangement joins TRBV20-1 to TRBJ1-2; 10 bases match TRBD1. V gave up 3 bases and J gave up 2 bases; unmatched junction bases: 6. This CDR3 contains 15 residues. Germline V CDR1 and CDR2: DFQATT, SNEGSKA (reference sequence). The CDR3, as DNA: TGCAGTGCTAGGGCGGACAGGGGGAAAAACTATGGCTACACCTTC. This codes for CSARADRGKNYGYTF.

This clonotype showed up just a few times. The DNA of the CDR3 is TGTGCCAGCAGTTATTCGGGACAGTGGTATGGCTACACCTTC. Translation: CASSYSGQWYGYTF. This rearrangement joins TRBV6-2 or TRBV6-3 to TRBJ1-2; 7 positions match TRBD1. The junction had 6 bases not matched to a gene; V was cut back by 3 bases and J by 5 bases. Per germline, CDR1 MNHEY and CDR2 SVGEGT. The CDR3 contains 14 residues.

This clonotype was seen a few times. This sequence joins TRBV4-3 and TRBJ1-1; D unresolved. The V gene lost 4 bases and the J gene lost 2 bases, with 14 bases spanning the gap. The CDR3 is 15 residues long. Per the germline V gene, CDR1 is LGHNA and CDR2 is YSLEER. This CDR3 is CASSRGPNANTEAFF. CDR3 DNA sequence: TGCGCCAGCAGCCGAGGACCGAACGCTAACACTGAAGCTTTCTTT.

This chain connects TRBV12-3 or TRBV12-4 to TRBJ2-7; 7 bases are a match to TRBD2. The length of the CDR3 is 13 residues. J lost 7 bases, V lost 5 bases, and 8 bases had no gene match. CDR3 nucleotides: TGTGCCAGCAGTCTCTGGGGGGGGGTTGAGCAGTACTTC. Protein product: CASSLWGGVEQYF.

The chain has TRBV4-2 and TRBJ2-2; D may be TRBD1 (6 bases). Trimming shortened V by 2 bases and J by 2 bases, and 12 bases separated the two germline ends. This CDR3 region has 16 residues. Germline V gives CDR1 LGHNA, CDR2 YNFKEQ. The CDR3 DNA follows: TGTGCCAGCAGCCAAATTTACAGGGACAACACCGGGGAGCTGTTTTTT. Its translation is CASSQIYRDNTGELFF.

This clonotype was seen a few times. The V gene is TRBV7-2, the J gene TRBJ2-3; 7 nucleotides agree with TRBD2. The CDR3 sequence is 15 residues long. Unmatched junction bases numbered 10, after V lost 5 bases and J lost 5 bases. Germline V gene lookup returns CDR1 SGHTA and CDR2 FQGNSA. The CDR3 DNA is TGTGCCAGCAGCACCGGACTAGGTCGGGAAGATACGCAGTATTTT. It encodes CASSTGLGREDTQYF.

The chain links TRBV10-3 to TRBJ2-7, with TRBD2 matching 8 bases. Germline trimming cut 4 bases from V and 4 bases from J; bases unmatched to any gene: 6. CDR1 and CDR2 (germline): ENHRY, SYGVKD. The CDR3 runs to 14 residues. CDR3 residues: CAISGVAGRYEQYF. CDR3 nucleotide sequence: TGTGCCATCAGTGGAGTAGCGGGGCGTTACGAGCAGTACTTC.

The V call is TRBV7-2, the J call TRBJ2-2; D gene uncertain. Per germline, CDR1 SGHTA and CDR2 FQGNSA. CDR3 length equals 15 residues. Trimming took off 0 bases at V and 8 bases at J, with 13 bases between the two ends. The CDR3 loop reads CASSLAFGSQGELFF. CDR3 coding DNA: TGTGCCAGCAGCTTAGCCTTTGGATCGCAGGGGGAGCTGTTTTTT.

This clonotype was counted many times. This chain connects TRBV7-9 to TRBJ2-7; D is unresolved. CDR3 size: 12 residues. Trimming took 2 bases from V and 2 from J, leaving 4 bases between them. CDR1 is SEHNR, CDR2 FQNEAQ, per germline (reference sequence). Written as DNA, the CDR3 is TGTGCCAGCAGCTTAACCCCCTACGAGCAGTACTTC. Residues: CASSLTPYEQYF.

The V gene is TRBV10-3, the J gene TRBJ2-7; no clear D gene. V lost 2 bases to trimming and J lost 3 bases, with 8 bases between them. The CDR3 sequence is 13 residues long. Germline V gene sequence: CDR1 ENHRY, CDR2 SYGVKD. CDR3 loop: CAISETASYEQYF. The CDR3 DNA follows: TGTGCCATCAGTGAGACGGCTAGCTACGAGCAGTACTTC.

The chain uses TRBV20-1 and TRBJ2-7, with D possibly matching TRBD1 (6 bases). The CDR3 sequence is 12 residues long. V was cut by 6 bases and J by 2 bases, with 11 bases left in between. Per germline, CDR1 DFQATT and CDR2 SNEGSKA (reference sequence). The CDR3 nucleotides read TGCAGTGCGACAGGTGCCCCCTACGAGCAGTACTTC. Its protein product is CSATGAPYEQYF.